One sample yielded the 24 T cell receptor beta chains listed below, sequenced in a study of lymphopenia after photon versus proton radiotherapy. Using immunoSEQ multiplex PCR, the repertoire was profiled, and TCRdb retains in-frame clones only, with some absent. Of tens of thousands of clones in the sample, about 88% were seen once. This specimen consisted of peripheral blood, obtained from a patient treated with proton-based radiotherapy. The source is a man aged 55 to 70 with pancreatic cancer.

This clone has just one count. The V gene is TRBV11-3, the J gene TRBJ2-1, with 7 positions matching TRBD1. Germline V gene sequence: CDR1 SGHNT, CDR2 YENEEA. The CDR3 runs 15 residues. V was pared by 4 bases and J by 3 bases, with 6 bases of the junction left unmatched. The CDR3 nucleotides are TGTGCCAGCAGCTCGGCAGGGGGATACTACAATGAGCAGTTCTTC. Its protein is CASSSAGGYYNEQFF.

The rearrangement uses TRBV4-2 and TRBJ2-1, with TRBD2 matching 10 bases. V lost 0 bases to trimming and J lost 7 bases; unmatched junction nucleotides: 12. This CDR3 region has 18 residues. Germline assignment: CDR1 LGHNA and CDR2 YNFKEQ. The chain's CDR3 is CASSQDLSASGSANEQFF. DNA for the CDR3: TGTGCCAGCAGCCAAGATCTTTCGGCTAGCGGGAGTGCAAATGAGCAGTTCTTC.

The chain uses TRBV7-2 and TRBJ2-7; D not certain. This CDR3 has 14 amino acids. V was shortened by 3 bases and J by 6 bases, with 15 bases between the two germline ends. Germline CDR1 is SGHTA and CDR2 is FQGNSA. The CDR3 nucleotides read TGTGCCAGCAGCTTTCGCGAGACTTCGGGCGAGCAGTACTTC. Its translation: CASSFRETSGEQYF.

The chain joins TRBV7-9 to TRBJ2-5; TRBD2 is a possible D gene (5 bases). This CDR3 is built from 14 residues. The V gene lost 5 bases and the J gene lost 9 bases, with 19 bases spanning the gap. Germline V gene data show CDR1 as SEHNR and CDR2 as FQNEAQ (reference sequence). This CDR3 reads CASSPGLISVAQYF. CDR3 coding DNA: TGTGCCAGCAGCCCAGGACTGATTTCGGTGGCCCAGTACTTC.

CDR3 loop: CATTLGTSGSDEQFF. The CDR3 DNA follows: TGTGCCACCACCCTGGGAACTAGCGGGAGCGATGAGCAGTTCTTC. The chain couples TRBV15 to TRBJ2-1; 11 bases align to TRBD2. The germline V gene encodes CDR1 LNHNV and CDR2 YYDKDF (reference sequence). The junction had 10 bases not matched to a gene; V was cut back by 7 bases and J by 8 bases. The CDR3 has 15 amino acids.

This clone was seen a single time. The chain employs TRBV28 and TRBJ2-7; TRBD2 matches at 8 bases. The CDR3 totals 14 residues. Germline V gene sequence: CDR1 MDHEN, CDR2 SYDVKM. V lost 6 bases, J lost 1 base, and 5 bases stayed unmatched. DNA of the CDR3: TGTGCCAGCAGGGGAGCGGGGGAATCCTACGAGCAGTACTTC. This sequence encodes CASRGAGESYEQYF.

CDR3 protein: CAWSQHSGLYNEQFF. CDR3 DNA: TGTGCCTGGAGCCAACACAGCGGGCTCTACAATGAGCAGTTCTTC. The chain uses TRBV30 and TRBJ2-1, with TRBD2 as a possible D gene (6 bases). The germline V gene has CDR1 GTSNPN and CDR2 SVGIG (reference sequence). This CDR3 spans 15 amino acids. Between the trimmed V and J ends, which lost 3 bases and 3 bases, there was a span of 15 bases.

This clone was seen a single time. The chain joins TRBV6-6 to TRBJ1-5; D gene unclear. V lost 5 bases to trimming and J lost 11 bases, with 13 bases between them. The CDR3 contains 12 residues. Looked up from germline, CDR1 is MNHNY and CDR2 is SVGAGI (reference sequence). CDR3 nucleotide sequence: TGTGCCAGCAGTCCCCAACTTGGGGCCCAGCATTTT. Protein: CASSPQLGAQHF.

The CDR3: CASSRRAFLIYTF. CDR3 DNA: TGTGCCAGCAGCCGACGGGCCTTCCTTATCTACACCTTC. This rearrangement joins TRBV5-6 to TRBJ1-2; D unresolved. The CDR3 totals 13 residues. Trimming pared 4 bases from V and 10 bases from J, leaving 17 bases between. Germline values: CDR1 SGHDT, CDR2 YYEEEE.

The rearrangement links TRBV30 to TRBJ1-4; 8 bases fit TRBD1. The J segment lost 8 bases and the V segment lost 2 bases, leaving 4 bases of the junction unmatched. Germline V gives CDR1 GTSNPN, CDR2 SVGIG (reference sequence). The CDR3 length is 13 residues. The CDR3 nucleotides are TGTGCCTGGAGTTCAGGGGGCGGAGAAAAACTGTTTTTT. It specifies CAWSSGGGEKLFF.

The V call is TRBV11-3, the J call TRBJ2-3; D is ambiguous. CDR3 size: 12 residues. Germline V CDR1 and CDR2: SGHNT, YENEEA. V was pared by 5 bases and J by 6 bases, with 9 bases between. The CDR3 loop is CASSGSWDTQYF. The CDR3 nucleotides read TGTGCCAGCAGCGGATCGTGGGATACGCAGTATTTT.

The chain employs TRBV5-1 and TRBJ2-5; 9 nucleotides match TRBD1. Judging by the DNA end, TRBJ2-7 fits better; the J call may be wrong. Germline V CDR1 and CDR2: SGHRS, YFSETQ. The CDR3 loop spans 14 amino acids. The CDR3 nucleotides read TGCGCCAGCAGCGAGGACAGGGGAGGGTACGAGCAGTACTTC. It translates to CASSEDRGGYEQYF.

This chain joins TRBV29-1 and TRBJ2-1; 12 positions match TRBD2. Germline V gene lookup returns CDR1 SQVTM and CDR2 ANQGSEA. The trim removed 8 bases at V and 8 bases at J, leaving 13 bases unmatched. The CDR3 has 15 residues. The CDR3 sequence is CSFSHLAGGPHEQFF. CDR3 sequence (DNA): TGCAGCTTCTCCCACCTAGCGGGAGGGCCCCATGAGCAGTTCTTC.

This clone was found once. The chain carries TRBV7-2 and TRBJ2-3, with D perhaps TRBD1 (6 bases). This CDR3 has 15 amino acids. Between the trimmed V and J ends, which lost 4 bases and 1 base, there was a span of 12 bases. In germline, CDR1 is SGHTA, CDR2 FQGNSA. The CDR3: CASSSGQWGTDTQYF. In DNA form, the CDR3 reads TGTGCCAGCAGCTCCGGACAGTGGGGCACAGATACGCAGTATTTT.

The V call is TRBV2, the J call TRBJ2-7; D not resolved. The CDR3 covers 13 residues. The V end was cut by 7 bases, the J end by 0 bases, with 10 bases between. Per the germline V gene, CDR1 is SNHLY and CDR2 is FYNNEI. This chain's CDR3 is CASKWESSYEQYF. CDR3 bases: TGTGCCAGCAAATGGGAAAGCTCCTACGAGCAGTACTTC.

This chain links TRBV13 with TRBJ2-1; D remains unclear. Trimming removed 4 bases at V and 0 bases at J, with 13 bases between. Germline values: CDR1 PRHDT, CDR2 FYEKMQ (reference sequence). This CDR3 has 16 residues. The CDR3 protein is CASSSRRTSSYNEQFF. The CDR3 DNA follows: TGTGCCAGCAGCTCCCGGCGTACAAGCTCCTACAATGAGCAGTTCTTC.

V is TRBV28 and J is TRBJ2-2, with 8 bases that match TRBD1. Germline assignment: CDR1 MDHEN and CDR2 SYDVKM. This CDR3 has 13 residues. J was trimmed by 5 bases and V by 8 bases; bases with no gene match: 4. The CDR3 sequence is CASRTGHTGELFF. The CDR3 DNA sequence: TGTGCCAGCCGGACAGGGCATACCGGGGAGCTGTTTTTT.

This clone is a singleton in its sample. CDR3 sequence: CASTSTWGNGNQPQHF. CDR3 nucleotide sequence: TGTGCCAGTACCTCGACTTGGGGGAATGGAAATCAGCCCCAGCATTTT. V is TRBV19 and J is TRBJ1-5; D is perhaps TRBD1 (5 bases). The CDR3 totals 16 residues. Trimming removed 7 bases from V and 4 bases from J, with 20 bases in between. Germline V gene lookup returns CDR1 LNHDA and CDR2 SQIVND (reference sequence).

The genes are TRBV27 and TRBJ1-3; the D gene is possibly TRBD1 (5 bases). The CDR3 covers 15 residues. The germline V gene has CDR1 MNHEY and CDR2 SMNVEV (reference sequence). V was cut by 2 bases and J by 3 bases, with 11 bases left in between. CDR3 in DNA: TGTGCCAGCAGTTTAAGGGGTAATTATGGAAACACCATATATTTT. It specifies CASSLRGNYGNTIYF.

The chain is built from TRBV21-1 and TRBJ2-3; the table's TRBD2 call for D was not verified on the DNA. TRBV21-1 is deemed a pseudogene. CDR3 size: 16 residues. This chain's CDR3 is CASSKVTAADTDTQYF. CDR3 DNA: TGTGCCAGCAGCAAAGTAACAGCGGCTGACACAGATACGCAGTATTTT.

The gene calls are TRBV2 and TRBJ1-1; TRBD1 might be the D (5 bases). Germline V gene lookup returns CDR1 SNHLY and CDR2 FYNNEI. The CDR3 has 13 amino acids. V was trimmed by 3 bases and J by 4 bases, leaving 9 bases between them. CDR3 region: CASSEPGTTEAFF. The CDR3 nucleotides read TGTGCCAGCAGTGAGCCAGGGACCACTGAAGCTTTCTTT. The full variable domain, completed using reference TRBV2 and TRBJ1-1, is EPEVTQTPSHQVTQMGQEVILRCVPISNHLYFYWYRQILGQKVEFLVSFYNNEISEKSEIFDDQFSVERPDGSNFTLKIRSTKLEDSAMYFCASSEPGTTEAFFGQGTRLTVV.

J is TRBJ2-2 and V is TRBV9, with 10 bases matching TRBD1. The CDR3 contains 15 residues. CDR1 SGDLS and CDR2 YYNGEE come from the germline V gene. V trimming: 3 bases; J trimming: 7 bases; junction bases outside the gene matches: 6. The CDR3 region has the DNA TGTGCCAGCAGCGCGGGACAGGGGTTTAACGGGGAGCTGTTTTTT. Translation gives CASSAGQGFNGELFF.

This chain joins TRBV7-9 and TRBJ2-1; D uncertain. Germline lookup yields CDR1 SEHNR and CDR2 FQNEAQ (reference sequence). V lost 2 bases and J lost 0, with 8 bases in between. The CDR3 contains 15 residues. CDR3 bases: TGTGCCAGCAGCTTACAAGGGTTCTCCTACAATGAGCAGTTCTTC. It specifies CASSLQGFSYNEQFF. Full variable domain (missing parts from reference TRBV7-9 and TRBJ2-1): DTGVSQNPRHKITKRGQNVTFRCDPISEHNRLYWYRQTLGQGPEFLTYFQNEAQLEKSRLLSDRFSAERPKGSFSTLEIQRTEQGDSAMYLCASSLQGFSYNEQFFGPGTRLTVL.

The chain joins TRBV7-2 to TRBJ2-7; D gene unclear. The germline gives CDR1 SGHTA, CDR2 FQGNSA. V was shortened by 1 base and J by 5 bases, with 9 bases between the two germline ends. The CDR3 is made up of 13 amino acids. The CDR3 protein is CASSLGFGDEQYF. The CDR3 DNA reads TGTGCCAGCAGCTTAGGTTTCGGAGACGAGCAGTACTTC.